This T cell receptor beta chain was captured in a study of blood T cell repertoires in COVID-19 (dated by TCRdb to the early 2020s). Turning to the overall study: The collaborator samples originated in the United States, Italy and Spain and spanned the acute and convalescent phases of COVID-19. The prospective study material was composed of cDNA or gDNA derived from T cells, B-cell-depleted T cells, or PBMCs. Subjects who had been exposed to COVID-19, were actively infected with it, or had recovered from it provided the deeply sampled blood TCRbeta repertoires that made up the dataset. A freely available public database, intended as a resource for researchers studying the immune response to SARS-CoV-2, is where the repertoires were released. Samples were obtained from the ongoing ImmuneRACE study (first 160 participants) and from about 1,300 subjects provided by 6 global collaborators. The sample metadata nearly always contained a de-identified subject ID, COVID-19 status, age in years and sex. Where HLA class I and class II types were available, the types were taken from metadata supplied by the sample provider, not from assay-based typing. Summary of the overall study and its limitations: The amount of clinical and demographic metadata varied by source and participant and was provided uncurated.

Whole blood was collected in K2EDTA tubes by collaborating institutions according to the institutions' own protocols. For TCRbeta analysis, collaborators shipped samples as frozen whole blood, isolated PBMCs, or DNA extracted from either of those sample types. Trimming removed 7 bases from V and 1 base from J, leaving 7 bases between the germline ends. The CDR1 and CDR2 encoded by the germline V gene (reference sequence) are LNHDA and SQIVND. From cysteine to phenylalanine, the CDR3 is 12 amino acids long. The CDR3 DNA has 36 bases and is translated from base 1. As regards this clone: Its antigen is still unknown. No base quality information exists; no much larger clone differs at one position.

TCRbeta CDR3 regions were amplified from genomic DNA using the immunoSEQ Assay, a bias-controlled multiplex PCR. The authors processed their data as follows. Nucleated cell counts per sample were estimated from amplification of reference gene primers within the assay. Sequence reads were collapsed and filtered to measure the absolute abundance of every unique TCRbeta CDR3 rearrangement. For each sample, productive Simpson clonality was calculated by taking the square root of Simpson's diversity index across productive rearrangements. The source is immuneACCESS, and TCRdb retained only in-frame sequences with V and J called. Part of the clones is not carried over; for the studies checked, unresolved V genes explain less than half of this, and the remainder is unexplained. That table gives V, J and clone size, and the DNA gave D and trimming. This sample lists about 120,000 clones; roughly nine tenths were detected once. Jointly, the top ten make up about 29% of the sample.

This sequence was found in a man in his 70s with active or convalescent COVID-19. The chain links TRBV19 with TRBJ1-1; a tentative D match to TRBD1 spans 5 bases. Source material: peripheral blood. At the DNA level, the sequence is TGTGCCAGTAAACAGGCGAACACTGAAGCTTTCTTT. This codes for CASKQANTEAFF.